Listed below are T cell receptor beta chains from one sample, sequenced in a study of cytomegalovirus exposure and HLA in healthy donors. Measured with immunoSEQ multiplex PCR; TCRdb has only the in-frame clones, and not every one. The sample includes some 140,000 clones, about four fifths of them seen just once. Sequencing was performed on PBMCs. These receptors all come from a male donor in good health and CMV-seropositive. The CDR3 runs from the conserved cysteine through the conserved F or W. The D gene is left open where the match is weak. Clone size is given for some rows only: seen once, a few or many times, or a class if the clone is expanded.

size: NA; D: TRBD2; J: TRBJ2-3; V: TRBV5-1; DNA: TGCGCCAGCAGCTTGGCGCGGGAGGGCCTTATGCCAGATACGCAGTATTTT; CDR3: CASSLAREGLMPDTQYF
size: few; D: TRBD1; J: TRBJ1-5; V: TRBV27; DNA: TGTGCCAGCAGCAGACAGGGGGACAATAGCAATCAGCCCCAGCATTTT; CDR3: CASSRQGDNSNQPQHF
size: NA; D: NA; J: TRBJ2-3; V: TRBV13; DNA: TGTGCCAGCAGCTCCCCGGAGACTAGCACAGATACGCAGTATTTT; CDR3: CASSSPETSTDTQYF
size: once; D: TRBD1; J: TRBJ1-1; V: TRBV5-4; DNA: TGTGCCAGCAGCTCCCGGGACAGGGGGTTCAATGGAGCTTTCTTT; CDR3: CASSSRDRGFNGAFF
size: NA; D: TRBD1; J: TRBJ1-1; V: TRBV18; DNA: TGTGCCAGCTCACAGGGGGCGAACACTGAAGCTTTCTTT; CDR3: CASSQGANTEAFF
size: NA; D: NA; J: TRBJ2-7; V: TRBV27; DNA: TGTGCCAGCAGTTTGGGTGGGAGCTACGAGCAGTACTTC; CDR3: CASSLGGSYEQYF
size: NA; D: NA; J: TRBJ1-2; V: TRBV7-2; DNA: TGTGCCAGCAGCTTAGGATTGAGGAGGGCTAACTATGGCTACACCTTC; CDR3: CASSLGLRRANYGYTF
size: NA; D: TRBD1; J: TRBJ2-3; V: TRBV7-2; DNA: TGTGCCAGCAGCCGCCAGGGGGCGCGGGGCACAGATACGCAGTATTTT; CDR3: CASSRQGARGTDTQYF
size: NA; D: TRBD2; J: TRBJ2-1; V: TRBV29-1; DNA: TGCAGCGCCGGGGGGTTGAATGAGCAGTTCTTC; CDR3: CSAGGLNEQFF
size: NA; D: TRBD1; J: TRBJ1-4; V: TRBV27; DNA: TGTGCCAGCAGTCAATGGACAGGAGATGAAAAACTGTTTTTT; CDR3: CASSQWTGDEKLFF
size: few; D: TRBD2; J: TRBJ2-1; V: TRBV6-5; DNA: TGTGCCAGCGGGCTTAGCGGGGAGATATACAATGAGCAGTTCTTC; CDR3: CASGLSGEIYNEQFF
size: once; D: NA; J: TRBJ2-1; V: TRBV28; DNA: TGTGCCAGCAGTTTTCGGGAGACTAGTTCCCATGAGCAGTTCTTC; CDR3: CASSFRETSSHEQFF
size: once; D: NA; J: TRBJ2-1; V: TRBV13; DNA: TGTGCCAGCAGCTTAGGGGCGGGAACTGAGCAGTTCTTC; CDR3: CASSLGAGTEQFF
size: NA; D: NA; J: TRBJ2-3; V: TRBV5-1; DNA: TGCGCCAGCAGCTTGTTAACTAGGGATACGCAGTATTTT; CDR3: CASSLLTRDTQYF
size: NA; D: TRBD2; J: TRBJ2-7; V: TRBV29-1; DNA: TGCAGCGCGAGGGGGACTAGCGGGATCTACGAGCAGTACTTC; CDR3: CSARGTSGIYEQYF
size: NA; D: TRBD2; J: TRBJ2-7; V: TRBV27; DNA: TGTGCCAGCAGCCTATATAGCGGGGCTTACGAGCAGTACTTC; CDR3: CASSLYSGAYEQYF
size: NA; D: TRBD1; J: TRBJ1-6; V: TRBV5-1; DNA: TGCGCCAGCAGCAAGACCGGGACAGATAATTCACCCCTCCACTTT; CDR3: CASSKTGTDNSPLHF
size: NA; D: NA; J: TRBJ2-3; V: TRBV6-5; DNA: TGTGCCAGCACCCCCCTCGGGACTAGCACAGATACGCAGTATTTT; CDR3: CASTPLGTSTDTQYF
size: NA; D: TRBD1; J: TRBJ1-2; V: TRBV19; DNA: TGTGCCAGTAGCCGACAGGGCAGCTATGGCTACACCTTC; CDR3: CASSRQGSYGYTF
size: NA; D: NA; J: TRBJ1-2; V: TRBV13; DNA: TGTGCCAGCAGCCCCGGGGACTTATATGGCTACACCTTC; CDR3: CASSPGDLYGYTF
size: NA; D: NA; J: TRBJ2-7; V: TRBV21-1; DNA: TGTGCCAGCAGCAAAGTGGGAGGGGTCCAAACCTACGAGCAGTACTTC; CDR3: CASSKVGGVQTYEQYF
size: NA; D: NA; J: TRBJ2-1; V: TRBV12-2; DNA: TGTGCAAGTCGCTTAGGACAGCGGGGGGGCATTATCCATGAGCAGTTCTTC; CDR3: CASRLGQRGGIIHEQFF
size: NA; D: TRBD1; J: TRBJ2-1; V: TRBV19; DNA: TGTGCCAGTAGTATACCCGACAGGGGGCAGTTCTTC; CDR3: CASSIPDRGQFF
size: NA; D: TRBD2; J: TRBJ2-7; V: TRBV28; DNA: TGTGCCAGCAGTTTAAGCGGGAGTCACTACGAGCAGTACTTC; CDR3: CASSLSGSHYEQYF
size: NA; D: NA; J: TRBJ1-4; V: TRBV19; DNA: TGTGCCAGTAGTCGAAATTACAGGTCATCTAATGAAAAACTGTTTTTT; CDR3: CASSRNYRSSNEKLFF
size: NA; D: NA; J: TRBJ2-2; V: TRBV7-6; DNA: TGTGCTAGCAGCTTAACAGGGGAGGCCGGGGAGCTGTTTTTT; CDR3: CASSLTGEAGELFF
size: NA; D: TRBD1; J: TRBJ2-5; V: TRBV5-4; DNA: TGTGCCAGCAGCTCCGACAGGGCAGAGACCCAGTACTTC; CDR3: CASSSDRAETQYF
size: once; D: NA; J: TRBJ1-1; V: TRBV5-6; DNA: TGTGCCAGCAGCTTGACAGGGTTCACTGAAGCTTTCTTT; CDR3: CASSLTGFTEAFF
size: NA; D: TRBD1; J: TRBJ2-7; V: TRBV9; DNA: TGTGCCAGCAGCGTAAGAGGGGACAGGGATGACTACGAGCAGTACTTC; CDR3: CASSVRGDRDDYEQYF
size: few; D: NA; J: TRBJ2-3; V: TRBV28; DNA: TGTGCCAGCAGTCGCGGCGTACCGGATACGCAGTATTTT; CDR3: CASSRGVPDTQYF